The 16 T cell receptor beta chains below all came from one sample that was sequenced in a study of CD8+CD57+ T cells in acquired aplastic anemia. The template for TCR beta VDJ and CDR3 sequence profiling was genomic DNA. TCRdb re-analysed the reads in MiXCR, keeping a single row per CDR3 protein. This sample yields roughly 190,000 distinct CDR3 sequences, of which around half are seen a single time; about 9.7% belongs to the top ten. Before being chosen for sequencing, patients had shown CD8+CD57+ cell expansion by flow cytometry. Sample: sorted CD4+, CD8+, or CD8+CD57+ T cells (not recorded which) from PBMCs. The source of these receptors is a human donor with aplastic anemia.

As for this clonotype: Just one base apart from a much larger clone, this may be a read error. This chain joins TRBV20-1 and TRBJ2-2; 7 positions agree with TRBD2. Germline CDR1 is DFQATT and CDR2 is SNEGSKA (reference sequence). CDR3 length equals 15 residues. The CDR3 is CSAREARAGTGELSF. CDR3 bases: TGCAGTGCTCGGGAGGCGAGGGCGGGGACCGGGGAGCTGTCTTTT.

V is TRBV25-1 and J is TRBJ1-4; 8 bases line up with TRBD1. The CDR3 extends over 12 amino acids. J lost 10 bases, V lost 7 bases, and 5 bases had no gene match. From germline, CDR1 is MGHDK and CDR2 SYGVNS. The CDR3: CASTGGGGKLFF. The CDR3 nucleotides read TGTGCCAGCACAGGGGGCGGCGGAAAACTGTTTTTT.

The V call is TRBV20-1, the J call TRBJ2-7; perhaps TRBD1 as D (6 bases). The CDR3 sequence is 13 residues long. Germline CDR1 and CDR2: DFQATT and SNEGSKA (reference sequence). The germline V and J ends were trimmed by 5 bases and 0 bases, with 11 bases remaining between them. The CDR3 nucleotides read TGCAGTGCTTTCCGGGACATCTCCTACGAGCAGTACTTC. Encoded protein: CSAFRDISYEQYF.

Concerning this clonotype itself: A junction end diverges from the germline sequence, so it may reflect a read error. The chain combines TRBV15 with TRBJ2-7; D is unresolved. The CDR3 covers 15 residues. Germline loops: CDR1 LNHNV, CDR2 YYDKDF (reference sequence). The CDR3 DNA reads TGTGCCACCAGCAGAGTTCCTTTGGTAACCTACGAGCAGCACTTC. This translates into CATSRVPLVTYEQHF.

This clonotype was seen more than once but under ten times. V and J are TRBV15 and TRBJ1-4; no clear D gene. Trimming cost V 0 bases and J 11 bases, with 13 bases left between them. Germline values: CDR1 LNHNV, CDR2 YYDKDF (reference sequence). The CDR3 contains 14 residues. CDR3 amino acids: CATSRDYSPGKLFF. In DNA form, the CDR3 reads TGTGCCACCAGCAGAGATTACAGTCCGGGGAAACTGTTTTTT.

This clonotype has just a few counts. The V call is TRBV6-2 or TRBV6-3, the J call TRBJ1-5; the match to TRBD1 covers 7 bases. The CDR3 contains 18 residues. Germline V gene lookup returns CDR1 MNHEY and CDR2 SVGEGT. The junction had 18 bases not matched to a gene; V was cut back by 6 bases and J by 4 bases. The CDR3 nucleotides read TGTGCCAGCAGCTATGCAGATCCCGGGACAGTGGTTAATCAGCCCCAGCATTTT. It yields the protein CASSYADPGTVVNQPQHF.

This clonotype was recorded at least ten times. The J gene is TRBJ2-1, the V gene TRBV19; D possibly corresponds to TRBD1 (6 bases). Trimming took 1 base from V and 9 from J, leaving 10 bases between them. Germline assignment: CDR1 LNHDA and CDR2 SQIVND (reference sequence). The CDR3 contains 13 residues. CDR3 loop: CASSIGDKVEQFF. The CDR3 DNA reads TGTGCCAGTAGTATAGGGGACAAGGTTGAGCAGTTCTTC.

This clonotype was counted many times. This chain uses TRBV20-1 with TRBJ1-4, with D perhaps TRBD1 (6 bases). CDR1 is DFQATT and CDR2 is SNEGSKA in the germline V gene (reference sequence). The CDR3 has 14 residues. The CDR3: CSHSGGLTNEKLFF. CDR3 sequence (DNA): TGCAGCCACAGTGGGGGCTTAACTAATGAAAAACTGTTTTTT.

Ten or more counts support this clonotype. The CDR3 nucleotides read TGTGCCAGCAGCTTTTTTAGGCCCGGGGAGCTGTTTTTT. Translated, it gives CASSFFRPGELFF. The V call is TRBV7-2, the J call TRBJ2-2; D uncertain. The germline gives CDR1 SGHTA, CDR2 FQGNSA. The CDR3 length is 13 residues. V gave up 3 bases and J gave up 6 bases, with 8 bases separating them. The variable domain in full, with the rest retrieved from reference TRBV7-2 and TRBJ2-2, is GAGVSQSPSNKVTEKGKDVELRCDPISGHTALYWYRQSLGQGLEFLIYFQGNSAPDKSGLPSDRFSAERTGGSVSTLTIQRTQQEDSAVYLCASSFFRPGELFFGEGSRLTVL.

This chain connects TRBV25-1 to TRBJ1-4, with 7 bases fitting TRBD1. Losses at the gene ends were 3 bases for V and 2 bases for J; bases not matched to a gene: 3. CDR1 and CDR2 (germline): MGHDK, SYGVNS. This CDR3 region has 15 residues. The DNA of the CDR3 is TGTGCCAGCAGTGAGATGACAGGGACTAATGAAAAACTGTTTTTT. This codes for CASSEMTGTNEKLFF.

With regard to this clonotype: Being one base from a much bigger clone, this may be a read error. The chain uses TRBV6-5 and TRBJ1-5; D unclear. This CDR3 region has 14 residues. The germline V gene encodes CDR1 MNHEY and CDR2 SVGAGI. The CDR3 nucleotides are TGTGCCAGCAGTTGGGGTAGAAGAGATCAGTCCCAGCATTTT. Amino acid sequence: CASSWGRRDQSQHF.

Turning to this clonotype: Since a much larger clone is just one base distant, this may be a read error. The chain carries TRBV11-2 and TRBJ1-4; unclear D gene. The CDR3 extends over 16 amino acids. In germline, CDR1 is SGHAT, CDR2 FQNNGV. CDR3 sequence (DNA): TGTGCCAGCAGCTGGCAGGCCCGATCCTTTAATGAAAACCTGTTTTTT. It is translated as CASSWQARSFNENLFF.

This clonotype was seen at least ten times. This chain links TRBV9 with TRBJ1-1; D is ambiguous. V lost 0 bases, J lost 2 bases, and 8 bases lay in between. This CDR3 contains 14 residues. The V gene's germline CDR1 is SGDLS and CDR2 YYNGEE. CDR3 protein: CASSVAVGNTEAFF. For the CDR3, the DNA is TGTGCCAGCAGCGTAGCGGTGGGAAACACTGAAGCTTTCTTT.

The V call is TRBV10-2, the J call TRBJ1-2, with 8 bases matching TRBD1. V lost 1 base to trimming and J lost 3 bases; unmatched junction nucleotides: 7. The CDR3 has 16 amino acids. The germline CDR1 and CDR2 sequences are WSHSY and SAAADI. The CDR3 is CASSEYETGAYYGYTF. The DNA of the CDR3 is TGCGCCAGCAGTGAGTACGAGACAGGGGCGTACTATGGCTACACCTTC.

This clonotype came up many times. J is TRBJ2-2 and V is TRBV12-3 or TRBV12-4; 9 bases are a match to TRBD1. V gave up 5 bases and J gave up 6 bases; unmatched junction bases: 7. CDR3 length: 15 amino acids. The CDR3 nucleotides read TGTGCCAGCAGTCCTACAGGGGGCACCGCCGGGGAGCTGTTTTTT. Its translation: CASSPTGGTAGELFF.

This clonotype was counted at least ten times. The CDR3 coding sequence is TGTGCCAGCAGCTTTGGCGGCGGCTCCTACGAGCAGTACTTC. It is translated as CASSFGGGSYEQYF. The rearrangement links TRBV7-9 to TRBJ2-7; D not certain. From germline, CDR1 is SEHNR and CDR2 FQNEAQ (reference sequence). This CDR3 is built from 14 residues. Trimming shortened V by 3 bases and J by 0 bases, and 9 bases separated the two germline ends.